The present T cell receptor (beta chain) was sequenced within a study of blood T cell repertoires in COVID-19. As for the study in general: From T cells, B-cell-depleted T cells, or PBMCs came the material, which was cDNA or gDNA.

Authors' methods: Estimation of nucleated cell counts relied on the amplification of reference gene primers. Produced via immunoSEQ multiplex PCR; TCRdb's table is partial and in-frame only. From that table come the V and J calls and clone size; the DNA was used to work out D and trimming. Among roughly 49,000 clones listed, around 80% were seen once. This CDR3 has 15 residues. The V gene lost 3 bases and the J gene lost 7 bases, with 14 bases spanning the gap. The V gene's germline CDR1 is KGHDR and CDR2 SFDVKD. This clone was observed once. The specimen sequenced was peripheral blood. The receptor comes from a man between 40 and 49 years old with acute or convalescent COVID-19. The chain joins TRBV24-1 to TRBJ2-2; weak D call: TRBD1 (6 bases). Written as DNA, the CDR3 is TGTGCCACCAGTGATGGCCACAGGGTCAGCGGGGAGCTGTTTTTT. Protein product: CATSDGHRVSGELFF.